The 23 T cell receptor beta chains given below trace back to one sample, sequenced in a study of blood T cell repertoires in COVID-19. Using immunoSEQ multiplex PCR, the repertoire was profiled, and TCRdb retains in-frame clones only, with some absent. The repertoire consists of 87,000 or so clones, with about 82% occurring once and the leading ten covering 22%. Material: peripheral blood. These receptors all come from a woman older than 75 in a cohort sampled during active or convalescent COVID-19.

This sequence joins TRBV6-5 and TRBJ2-6; D is perhaps TRBD1 (5 bases). The V end lost 7 bases, the J end lost 2 bases, and 6 bases lay between the germline ends. From germline, CDR1 is MNHEY and CDR2 SVGAGI. The CDR3 loop spans 13 amino acids. DNA of the CDR3: TGTGCCAGCATAGGGGCTGGGGCCAACGTCCTGACTTTC. This gives the protein CASIGAGANVLTF.

V gene TRBV29-1 combines with J gene TRBJ1-4; tentative D call: TRBD1 (5 bases). The CDR3 spans 14 residues. Germline CDR1 and CDR2: SQVTM and ANQGSEA. With 6 bases removed from V and 4 bases from J, the gap between germline ends came to 15 bases. In DNA form, the CDR3 reads TGCAGCGTGGGGCAAGGGTCAAGTAATGAAAAACTGTTTTTT. This encodes CSVGQGSSNEKLFF.

The chain uses TRBV15 and TRBJ1-2, with 10 bases aligning to TRBD1. Germline CDR1 reads LNHNV; CDR2 reads YYDKDF (reference sequence). The CDR3 totals 14 residues. V gave up 5 bases and J gave up 5 bases; unmatched junction bases: 5. In nucleotides, the CDR3 is TGTGCCACCAGCCTCGACAGGGGGCGATATGGCTACACCTTC. It is translated as CATSLDRGRYGYTF.

The chain carries TRBV24-1 and TRBJ1-5; 12 bases align to TRBD1. Looked up from germline, CDR1 is KGHDR and CDR2 is SFDVKD. The CDR3 contains 16 residues. V was clipped by 4 bases and J by 3 bases; unmatched bases: 3. The CDR3 sequence is CATSDSGQGANQPQHF. In DNA form, the CDR3 reads TGTGCCACCAGTGACTCGGGACAGGGGGCCAATCAGCCCCAGCATTTT.

The chain recombines TRBV24-1 with TRBJ2-3, with TRBD2 matching over 7 bases. Trimming cost V 3 bases and J 2 bases; bases outside gene matches: 4. The CDR3 is made up of 15 amino acids. Germline V lookup: CDR1 KGHDR, CDR2 SFDVKD. Written as DNA, the CDR3 is TGTGCCACCAGTGATGGGGACTACCTCACAGATACGCAGTATTTT. It translates to CATSDGDYLTDTQYF.

This clone has more than one count but fewer than ten. This chain joins TRBV19 and TRBJ1-1, with 8 bases lining up with TRBD1. The germline gives CDR1 LNHDA, CDR2 SQIVND (reference sequence). The length of the CDR3 is 14 residues. J was trimmed by 8 bases and V by 5 bases; bases with no gene match: 10. CDR3: CASSADRGRGEAFF. The CDR3 DNA reads TGTGCCAGTAGTGCAGACAGGGGTCGAGGCGAAGCTTTCTTT. Using reference TRBV19 and TRBJ1-1 for the parts outside the CDR3, the full variable domain is DGGITQSPKYLFRKEGQNVTLSCEQNLNHDAMYWYRQDPGQGLRLIYYSQIVNDFQKGDIAEGYSVSREKKESFPLTVTSAQKNPTAFYLCASSADRGRGEAFFGQGTRLTVV.

This clone was recorded only once. This chain connects TRBV9 to TRBJ2-7, with 9 bases lining up with TRBD2. CDR3 length: 16 residues. The V segment lost 3 bases and the J segment 5 bases; nucleotides outside the gene matches: 12. The germline V gene encodes CDR1 SGDLS and CDR2 YYNGEE. CDR3 DNA sequence: TGTGCCAGCAGCGCCGATCCGGGACTAGCTTTCCACGAGCAGTACTTC. This encodes CASSADPGLAFHEQYF.

The rearrangement joins TRBV5-1 to TRBJ1-4, with D possibly TRBD1 on 6 matching bases. The germline V gene encodes CDR1 SGHRS and CDR2 YFSETQ. V gave up 0 bases and J gave up 8 bases, with 17 bases separating them. This CDR3 contains 16 residues. The DNA of the CDR3 is TGCGCCAGCAGCTTGGATAGTCAGGGGATCGGGGAAAAACTGTTTTTT. Translating it yields CASSLDSQGIGEKLFF.

The genes are TRBV24-1 and TRBJ2-2; 9 bases align to TRBD1. J was trimmed by 1 base and V by 11 bases; bases with no gene match: 7. The V gene's germline CDR1 is KGHDR and CDR2 SFDVKD. The CDR3 runs 15 residues. This CDR3 reads CAIGTGRLNTGELFF. The CDR3 DNA follows: TGTGCCATCGGGACAGGGAGGTTGAACACCGGGGAGCTGTTTTTT.

This chain connects TRBV15 to TRBJ2-4; possible D gene TRBD2, 5 bases. In germline, CDR1 is LNHNV, CDR2 YYDKDF (reference sequence). The CDR3 spans 16 residues. Trimming removed 1 base at V and 5 bases at J, with 15 bases between. The CDR3 protein is CATSRGITSLENIQYF. DNA of the CDR3: TGTGCCACCAGCAGAGGAATAACTAGTCTTGAAAACATTCAGTACTTC.

The V gene is TRBV5-1, the J gene TRBJ2-1; perhaps TRBD2 as D (6 bases). In germline, CDR1 is SGHRS, CDR2 YFSETQ. Trimming cost V 2 bases and J 5 bases, with 8 bases left between them. This CDR3 region has 13 residues. For the CDR3, the DNA is TGCGCCAGCAGCTTCGGCGGGGACAATGAGCAGTTCTTC. This translates into CASSFGGDNEQFF. Variable domain in full (rest from reference TRBV5-1 and TRBJ2-1): KAGVTQTPRYLIKTRGQQVTLSCSPISGHRSVSWYQQTPGQGLQFLFEYFSETQRNKGNFPGRFSGRQFSNSRSEMNVSTLELGDSALYLCASSFGGDNEQFFGPGTRLTVL.

The gene calls are TRBV2 and TRBJ1-5, with 7 bases lining up with TRBD1. Looked up from germline, CDR1 is SNHLY and CDR2 is FYNNEI. V shed 6 bases, J shed 6 bases, and the junction held 8 bases outside the gene matches. The length of the CDR3 is 14 residues. CDR3 region: CASRPTGRGQPQHF. DNA of the CDR3: TGTGCCAGCAGACCGACAGGGAGAGGTCAGCCCCAGCATTTT.

V gene TRBV5-1 combines with J gene TRBJ1-1, with D perhaps matching TRBD1 (5 bases). V was cut by 4 bases and J by 7 bases, with 14 bases left in between. This CDR3 comprises 13 residues. Germline V lookup: CDR1 SGHRS, CDR2 YFSETQ. CDR3 DNA: TGCGCCAGCAGCCAGATAAGCCAGGGTGAAGCTTTCTTT. Translating gives CASSQISQGEAFF.

The genes are TRBV18 and TRBJ2-3, with D possibly matching TRBD2 (6 bases). The CDR3 is 15 amino acids. V gave up 6 bases and J gave up 0 bases, with 13 bases separating them. CDR1 and CDR2 (germline): KGHSH, LQKENI. CDR3 coding DNA: TGTGCCAGCTCTCGCGTAGCGGCTAGCACAGATACGCAGTATTTT. Translation gives CASSRVAASTDTQYF.

The chain couples TRBV30 to TRBJ1-6; 7 bases align to TRBD1. Germline V gives CDR1 GTSNPN, CDR2 SVGIG (reference sequence). V shed 5 bases, J shed 2 bases, and the junction held 3 bases outside the gene matches. The CDR3 spans 14 residues. Written as DNA, the CDR3 is TGTGCCTGGGGGACAGTCACCTATAATTCACCCCTCCACTTT. This gives the protein CAWGTVTYNSPLHF.

There are a few counts of this clone. The rearrangement links TRBV3-1 (or the pseudogene TRBV3-2) to TRBJ2-1; D possibly corresponds to TRBD2 (6 bases). Germline CDR1 and CDR2: LGHDT and YNNKEL (reference sequence). The CDR3 sequence is 12 residues long. V gave up 0 bases and J gave up 12 bases, with 9 bases separating them. The CDR3 is CASSQETRGQFF. DNA for the CDR3: TGTGCCAGCAGCCAAGAGACTAGAGGGCAGTTCTTC.

The DNA of the CDR3 is TGTGCTAGTGGCATTGCCCAGGGGGCAGGAAACACCATATATTTT. Protein sequence: CASGIAQGAGNTIYF. The chain combines TRBV12-5 with TRBJ1-3, with 8 bases lining up with TRBD1. The V and J ends lost 6 bases and 4 bases, in that order; junction bases with no gene match: 8. Germline V gene data show CDR1 as LGHNT and CDR2 as FRNRAP. CDR3 size: 15 residues.

This rearrangement joins TRBV18 to TRBJ1-5, with 7 bases that match TRBD1. The germline CDR1 and CDR2 sequences are KGHSH and LQKENI. CDR3 size: 15 residues. Trimming cost V 0 bases and J 3 bases; bases outside gene matches: 2. As DNA, the CDR3 is TGTGCCAGCTCACCACCGGGACAGCACAATCAGCCCCAGCATTTT. Residues: CASSPPGQHNQPQHF.

The chain is built from TRBV2 and TRBJ1-4, with 10 positions matching TRBD1. The trim removed 5 bases at V and 2 bases at J, leaving 5 bases unmatched. CDR1 is SNHLY and CDR2 is FYNNEI in the germline V gene. The CDR3 runs 16 residues. CDR3 amino acids: CASSRDRGTTNEKLFF. The CDR3 coding sequence is TGTGCCAGCAGTAGGGACAGGGGAACTACTAATGAAAAACTGTTTTTT. Based on the CDR3 plus reference TRBV2 and TRBJ1-4, the full variable domain is EPEVTQTPSHQVTQMGQEVILRCVPISNHLYFYWYRQILGQKVEFLVSFYNNEISEKSEIFDDQFSVERPDGSNFTLKIRSTKLEDSAMYFCASSRDRGTTNEKLFFGSGTQLSVL.

The chain joins TRBV5-1 to TRBJ2-1; the match to TRBD1 covers 10 bases. Unmatched junction bases numbered 6, after V lost 5 bases and J lost 4 bases. This CDR3 region has 15 residues. The germline V gene encodes CDR1 SGHRS and CDR2 YFSETQ. For the CDR3, the DNA is TGCGCCAGCAGAATAGGACAGGGGGGGTACAATGAGCAGTTCTTC. Translation gives CASRIGQGGYNEQFF.

The chain combines TRBV5-6 with TRBJ2-7; unclear D gene. Trimming shortened V by 0 bases and J by 7 bases, and 5 bases separated the two germline ends. The CDR3 extends over 11 amino acids. The germline gives CDR1 SGHDT, CDR2 YYEEEE. The CDR3 nucleotides read TGTGCCAGCAGCTTGGGGGCAGAGCAGTACTTC. It yields the protein CASSLGAEQYF.

DNA for the CDR3: TGTGCCAGCAGCGTAGGAGGTAGCGGATCTAATGAGCAGTTCTTC. This gives the protein CASSVGGSGSNEQFF. The V call is TRBV9, the J call TRBJ2-1; tentatively, D is TRBD2 (6 bases). The germline gives CDR1 SGDLS, CDR2 YYNGEE. CDR3 length equals 15 residues. With 0 bases removed from V and 7 bases from J, the gap between germline ends came to 14 bases.

The table lists this clone with a count of one. The chain couples TRBV7-2 to TRBJ2-2; possible D gene TRBD1, 5 bases. Trimming took 0 bases from V and 4 from J, leaving 9 bases between them. The CDR3 covers 15 residues. CDR1 is SGHTA and CDR2 is FQGNSA in the germline V gene. CDR3 protein: CASSLAGRVTGELFF. The CDR3 DNA sequence: TGTGCCAGCAGCTTAGCAGGCAGGGTCACCGGGGAGCTGTTTTTT.